This T cell receptor (beta chain) appears in the sequencing data of a study of T cell repertoires in ileal Crohn's disease. General observations from the study: Clonal expansions were more frequent in active smokers than non-smokers at surgery. High-frequency clones were more common in sorted CD8 than CD4 cells.

Per sample, roughly 470 nanograms of biopsy DNA were TCRB immunosequenced. Measured with immunoSEQ multiplex PCR; TCRdb has only the in-frame clones, and not every one. The sample holds about 9,000 clones; 78% are singletons and the top ten take roughly 18%. Concerning this clone: Its matching antigen is unknown.

Between the trimmed V and J ends, which lost 5 bases and 2 bases, there was a span of 12 bases. CDR3 size: 14 residues. The germline V gene has CDR1 SGHAT and CDR2 FQNNGV. Time point given: neoterminal ileum biopsy at postoperative endoscopy, about 6 months after surgery. Eligibility required adulthood, ileal or ileocolonic Crohn's disease and indicated ileocolonic resection. Sequencing was carried out using ileal tissue. The chain combines TRBV11-2 with TRBJ1-2; D might be TRBD1 (5 bases). The receptor comes from an adult with Crohn's disease. The CDR3 DNA reads TGTGCCAGCAGCGTGACAGACCTAAACTATGGCTACACCTTC. The encoded protein is CASSVTDLNYGYTF.